This T cell receptor beta chain was found in a study of blood T cell repertoires in COVID-19. Those enrolled, adults aged roughly 18 to 90 years, came from around 24 US areas. The CDR3 has 18 amino acids. V was shortened by 0 bases and J by 4 bases, with 17 bases between the two germline ends. Germline V gene data show CDR1 as SGHRS and CDR2 as YFSETQ. In the study's own analysis: Reference gene primer amplification gave nucleated cell count estimates. Libraries were prepared by immunoSEQ multiplex PCR; TCRdb keeps only in-frame clonotypes and omits some of them. V and J calls and clone size are copied from that table; D and trimming were computed from the DNA. The sample lists nearly 350,000 clones; roughly 84% were seen once.

Sequencing was performed on PBMCs or T cells enriched from blood (not recorded which). This rearrangement joins TRBV5-1 to TRBJ1-6, with D unresolved. This TCR came from a woman aged 25-40 years who had recovered from COVID-19. CDR3 residues: CASSLVTDTLSYNSPLHF. The CDR3 nucleotides read TGCGCCAGCAGCTTGGTTACAGACACTTTGTCTTATAATTCACCCCTCCACTTT.